This is a list of T cell receptor beta chains from one sample in a study of vaccination effects on CD4 cells after COVID-19. These receptors' antigens are unknown. Clones were read by immunoSEQ multiplex PCR, and TCRdb kept only the in-frame ones, dropping some. The sample consists of almost 15,000 clones, about 74% of them appearing once. This material consisted of CD4+ T cells from PBMCs cultured with HCoV-NL63 spike peptides, taken after COVID-19 vaccination. These receptors originate from a human donor who had a prior SARS-CoV-2 infection. The CDR3 runs from the conserved cysteine through the conserved F or W. The order of the fields is CDR3 length, D gene, J gene, V gene, clone size, CDR3 protein, CDR3 DNA. The D gene is left open where the match is weak. Clone size is stated in some rows and not others, as once, few, many or a class when expanded.

CDR3 length: 17
D gene: .
J gene: TRBJ2-1
V gene: TRBV4-1
clone size: .
CDR3 protein: CASSQLLTRASYNEQFF
CDR3 DNA: TGCGCCAGCAGCCAACTTCTAACTCGGGCCTCCTACAATGAGCAGTTCTTC

CDR3 length: 17
D gene: TRBD2
J gene: TRBJ2-1
V gene: TRBV19
clone size: .
CDR3 protein: CASSITPWLAGVNEQFF
CDR3 DNA: TGTGCCAGTAGTATTACCCCCTGGCTAGCGGGAGTAAATGAGCAGTTCTTC

CDR3 length: 12
D gene: .
J gene: TRBJ2-7
V gene: TRBV10-3
clone size: once
CDR3 protein: CAISASSYEQYF
CDR3 DNA: TGTGCCATCAGTGCTAGCTCCTACGAGCAGTACTTC

CDR3 length: 15
D gene: .
J gene: TRBJ2-1
V gene: TRBV9
clone size: .
CDR3 protein: CASSVEWEVFHEQFF
CDR3 DNA: TGTGCCAGCAGCGTAGAGTGGGAAGTGTTTCATGAGCAGTTCTTC

CDR3 length: 14
D gene: .
J gene: TRBJ2-3
V gene: TRBV5-4
clone size: .
CDR3 protein: CASSGGRNTDTQYF
CDR3 DNA: TGTGCCAGCAGCGGAGGGCGGAACACAGATACGCAGTATTTT

CDR3 length: 14
D gene: .
J gene: TRBJ1-1
V gene: TRBV6-6
clone size: few
CDR3 protein: CASSYDRRGTEAFF
CDR3 DNA: TGTGCCAGCAGTTACGACAGAAGGGGAACTGAAGCTTTCTTT

CDR3 length: 17
D gene: TRBD2
J gene: TRBJ2-5
V gene: TRBV4-2
clone size: few
CDR3 protein: CASSHPVGTSGTETQYF
CDR3 DNA: TGTGCCAGCAGCCACCCGGTCGGGACTAGCGGGACGGAGACCCAGTACTTC

CDR3 length: 17
D gene: .
J gene: TRBJ2-6
V gene: TRBV7-6
clone size: .
CDR3 protein: CASSLLQGGSGANVLTF
CDR3 DNA: TGTGCCAGCAGCTTATTGCAGGGAGGCTCTGGGGCCAACGTCCTGACTTTC

CDR3 length: 13
D gene: .
J gene: TRBJ2-5
V gene: TRBV5-1
clone size: .
CDR3 protein: CASRGGREETQYF
CDR3 DNA: TGCGCCAGCAGGGGGGGGCGGGAAGAGACCCAGTACTTC

CDR3 length: 12
D gene: .
J gene: TRBJ2-2
V gene: TRBV9
clone size: .
CDR3 protein: CASSVDTGELFF
CDR3 DNA: TGTGCCAGCAGCGTAGACACCGGGGAGCTGTTTTTT

CDR3 length: 16
D gene: .
J gene: TRBJ1-6
V gene: TRBV19
clone size: large
CDR3 protein: CASSIAGQGFNSPLHF
CDR3 DNA: TGTGCCAGTAGTATAGCTGGGCAGGGATTTAATTCACCCCTCCACTTT

CDR3 length: 17
D gene: TRBD2
J gene: TRBJ2-3
V gene: TRBV11-2
clone size: once
CDR3 protein: CASSWGLAGDSTDTQYF
CDR3 DNA: TGTGCCAGCAGCTGGGGACTAGCGGGGGATAGCACAGATACGCAGTATTTT

CDR3 length: 17
D gene: .
J gene: TRBJ1-2
V gene: TRBV7-8
clone size: .
CDR3 protein: CASSRITRGSGGYGYTF
CDR3 DNA: TGTGCCAGCAGCCGGATCACGCGGGGGTCCGGGGGATATGGCTACACCTTC

CDR3 length: 14
D gene: .
J gene: TRBJ2-5
V gene: TRBV25-1
clone size: .
CDR3 protein: CASSEYEGQETQYF
CDR3 DNA: TGTGCCAGCAGTGAATATGAAGGACAAGAGACCCAGTACTTC